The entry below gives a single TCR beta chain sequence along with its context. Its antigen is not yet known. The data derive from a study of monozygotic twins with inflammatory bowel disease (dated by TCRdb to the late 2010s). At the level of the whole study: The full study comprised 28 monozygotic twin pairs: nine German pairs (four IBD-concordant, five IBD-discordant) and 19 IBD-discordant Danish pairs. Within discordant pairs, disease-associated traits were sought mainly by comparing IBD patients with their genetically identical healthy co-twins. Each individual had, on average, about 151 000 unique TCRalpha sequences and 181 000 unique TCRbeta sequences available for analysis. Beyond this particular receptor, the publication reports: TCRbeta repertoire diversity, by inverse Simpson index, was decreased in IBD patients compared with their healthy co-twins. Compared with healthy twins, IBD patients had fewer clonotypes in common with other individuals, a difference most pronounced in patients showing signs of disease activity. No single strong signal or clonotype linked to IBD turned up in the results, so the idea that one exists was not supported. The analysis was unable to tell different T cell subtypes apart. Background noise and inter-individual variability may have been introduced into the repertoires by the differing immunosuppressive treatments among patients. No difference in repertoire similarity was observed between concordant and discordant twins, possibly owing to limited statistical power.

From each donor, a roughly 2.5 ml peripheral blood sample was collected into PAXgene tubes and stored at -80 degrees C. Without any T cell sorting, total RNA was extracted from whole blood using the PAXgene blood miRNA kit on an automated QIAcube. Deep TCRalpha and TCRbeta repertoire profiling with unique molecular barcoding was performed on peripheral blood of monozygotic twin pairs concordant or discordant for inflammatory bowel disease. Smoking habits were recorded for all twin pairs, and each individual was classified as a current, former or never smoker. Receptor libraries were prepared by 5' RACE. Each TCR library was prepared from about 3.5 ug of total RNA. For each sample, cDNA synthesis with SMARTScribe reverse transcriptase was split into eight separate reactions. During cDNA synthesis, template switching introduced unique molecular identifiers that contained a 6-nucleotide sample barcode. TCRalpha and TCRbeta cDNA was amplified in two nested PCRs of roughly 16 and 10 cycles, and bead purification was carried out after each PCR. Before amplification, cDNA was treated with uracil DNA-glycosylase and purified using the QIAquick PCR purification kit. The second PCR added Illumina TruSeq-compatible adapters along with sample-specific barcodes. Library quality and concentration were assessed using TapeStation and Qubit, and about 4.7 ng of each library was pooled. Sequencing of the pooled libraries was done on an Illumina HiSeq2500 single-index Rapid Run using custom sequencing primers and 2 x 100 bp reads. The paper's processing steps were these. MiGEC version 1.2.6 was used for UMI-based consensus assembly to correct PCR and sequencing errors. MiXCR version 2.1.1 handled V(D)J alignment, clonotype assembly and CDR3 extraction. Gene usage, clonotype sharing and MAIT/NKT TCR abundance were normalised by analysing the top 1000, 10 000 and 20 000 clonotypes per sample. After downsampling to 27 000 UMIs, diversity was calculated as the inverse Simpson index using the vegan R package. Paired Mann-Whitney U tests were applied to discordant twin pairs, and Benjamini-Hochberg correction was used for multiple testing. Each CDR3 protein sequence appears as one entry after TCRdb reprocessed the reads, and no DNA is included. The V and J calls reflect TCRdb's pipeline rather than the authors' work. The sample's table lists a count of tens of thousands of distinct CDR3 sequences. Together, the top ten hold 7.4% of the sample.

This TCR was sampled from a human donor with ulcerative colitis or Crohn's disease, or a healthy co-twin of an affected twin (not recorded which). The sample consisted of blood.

The CDR3 amino acid sequence is: CASSQDGAISYEQYF. The chain couples TRBV14 to TRBJ2-7; TCRdb returns TRBD1, unconfirmable since there is no DNA. The CDR3 covers 15 residues, taking in both the cysteine and the phenylalanine. No DNA appears here. According to the germline V gene, CDR1 reads SGHDN and CDR2 reads FVKESK.